This TCR beta chain was observed in a study of cytomegalovirus exposure and HLA in healthy donors. Study findings and constraints: Relative to equally common others, HLA-associated TCR beta chains showed greater clonal expansion in a later analysis.

The V and J ends lost 3 bases and 6 bases, in that order; junction bases with no gene match: 7. The germline gives CDR1 SGDLS, CDR2 YYNGEE. The CDR3 consists of 14 residues. Details on this clone: Its cognate antigen is unknown.

PCR used 60 Vbeta primers and 13 Jbeta primers. Clones were sequenced by immunoSEQ multiplex PCR, and TCRdb holds only the in-frame ones, with some missing. The sample lists 150,000 or so clones, almost 80% occurring once. This rearrangement joins TRBV9 to TRBJ1-2; 8 positions match TRBD1. Source material: PBMCs. The TCR originated in a woman in her forties or fifties in good health and CMV-seropositive. The CDR3 reads CASSGHRGFDGYTF. As DNA, the CDR3 is TGTGCCAGCAGCGGCCACAGGGGGTTCGATGGCTACACCTTC.